The 26 T cell receptor beta chains presented below share a single source sample, sequenced in a study of blood T cells in healthy people across ages. Using a J-beta primer mix together with a sample-barcoded 5' primer, a second PCR was run for roughly 6 to 11 cycles. Each CDR3 protein gets one entry after TCRdb re-called the 5' RACE reads with MiXCR. This table holds about 840,000 distinct CDR3 sequences, roughly 29% found once. This same sample was also taken into another study, of T cells of mothers and their children.

The sample comprised blood. These receptors were obtained from a woman aged 40-49 years in good health.

This clonotype showed up just a few times. V usage is TRBV14 and J usage is TRBJ2-4, with D unclear. The V end was cut by 1 base, the J end by 3 bases, with 10 bases between. The CDR3 loop spans 15 amino acids. Germline loops: CDR1 SGHDN, CDR2 FVKESK. Written as DNA, the CDR3 is TGTGCCAGCAGCCAAGTAGGGTGGTACAAAAACATTCAGTACTTC. This gives the protein CASSQVGWYKNIQYF.

This clonotype has more than one count but fewer than ten. The chain is built from TRBV5-6 and TRBJ1-5; TRBD1 agrees at 7 bases. Trimming at V came to 4 bases and at J to 0 bases, leaving 19 bases not matched to a gene. CDR1 is SGHDT and CDR2 is YYEEEE in the germline V gene. CDR3 length: 20 residues. This chain's CDR3 is CASSLTSGAGGFYSNQPQHF. In DNA form, the CDR3 reads TGTGCCAGCAGCCTCACCTCGGGGGCAGGGGGGTTTTATAGCAATCAGCCCCAGCATTTT.

At least ten counts were recorded for this clonotype. The gene calls are TRBV10-3 and TRBJ1-1, with 7 bases aligning to TRBD1. V dropped 9 bases and J dropped 3; count of bases not matched to a gene: 10. The CDR3 consists of 14 residues. Germline CDR1 is ENHRY and CDR2 is SYGVKD. CDR3 loop: CAIGDRALDTEAFF. The DNA of the CDR3 is TGTGCCATAGGAGACAGGGCTCTCGACACTGAAGCTTTCTTT.

This clonotype was counted ten times or more. V usage is TRBV5-6 and J usage is TRBJ2-5; D is perhaps TRBD2 (6 bases). The CDR3 covers 16 residues. Trimming shortened V by 4 bases and J by 2 bases, and 18 bases separated the two germline ends. Germline-derived CDR1 and CDR2 are SGHDT and YYEEEE. CDR3 residues: CASSKIPGDLQETQYF. CDR3 bases: TGTGCCAGCAGCAAGATTCCGGGGGATCTTCAAGAGACCCAGTACTTC.

The chain uses TRBV6-7 and TRBJ1-1, with a weak D call TRBD1 (5 bases). TRBV6-7 is an open reading frame, and its role is uncertain. V gave up 5 bases and J gave up 1 base, with 14 bases separating them. The CDR3 has 15 residues. The CDR3 coding sequence is TGTGCCAGCAGTCCCCGGCGGGGCTCGAACACTGAAGCTTTCTTT. Protein: CASSPRRGSNTEAFF.

This clonotype was seen at least ten times. The CDR3, as DNA: TGTGCCAGCAGCTTGGTCCTACAAACCTACAATGAGCAGTTCTTC. Residues: CASSLVLQTYNEQFF. V gene TRBV5-5 combines with J gene TRBJ2-1, with D uncertain. The CDR3 is 15 residues long. The germline V and J ends were trimmed by 0 bases and 2 bases, with 9 bases remaining between them. CDR1 and CDR2 from the germline V gene are SGHKS and YYEKEE (reference sequence).

Comments on this clonotype: A much larger clone differs from this one at a single base, so this may be a read error. This rearrangement joins TRBV7-2 to TRBJ2-1; 8 nucleotides line up with TRBD2. There are 15 residues in the CDR3. From germline, CDR1 is SGHTA and CDR2 FQGNSA. The CDR3 is CVSSLQLAEYNEQFF. The DNA for the CDR3 is TGTGTCAGCAGCTTACAACTAGCGGAGTACAATGAGCAGTTCTTC.

This clonotype was found many times. This CDR3 reads CSARDNSGGAARFF. The DNA for the CDR3 is TGCAGTGCTAGAGACAATAGCGGGGGGGCCGCCAGGTTCTTC. The chain is built from TRBV20-1 and TRBJ2-1, with 11 bases lining up with TRBD2. CDR1 and CDR2 from the germline V gene are DFQATT and SNEGSKA (reference sequence). The CDR3 is made up of 14 amino acids. The V gene end was trimmed by 0 bases and the J gene end by 15 bases; junction bases not matched to a gene: 10.

This rearrangement joins TRBV5-1 to TRBJ2-7; D assignment may be TRBD1 or TRBD2 (6 bases each). V dropped 3 bases and J dropped 5 bases, with 15 bases sitting between them. This CDR3 spans 14 amino acids. Germline assignment: CDR1 SGHRS and CDR2 YFSETQ. The CDR3 spells CASSWAGKGDEQYF. CDR3 DNA: TGCGCCAGCAGCTGGGCGGGGAAGGGGGACGAGCAGTACTTC.

This clonotype was seen repeatedly, ten times or more. DNA for the CDR3: TGCAGCGTTGAGCCAGAGGGCGGCTATGGCTACACCTTC. Protein sequence: CSVEPEGGYGYTF. The V gene is TRBV29-1, the J gene TRBJ1-2; D not resolved. V was trimmed by 3 bases and J by 4 bases, leaving 12 bases between them. CDR1 is SQVTM and CDR2 is ANQGSEA in the germline V gene. The length of the CDR3 is 13 residues.

Note on this clonotype: A read error may account for a junction end that differs from germline. J is TRBJ2-3 and V is TRBV5-1, with D possibly matching TRBD2 (5 bases). This CDR3 has 14 residues. Per germline, CDR1 SGHRS and CDR2 YFSETQ. The CDR3 is CASVRGSFEDMQYF. CDR3 nucleotides: TGCGCCAGCGTACGAGGGTCTTTCGAGGATATGCAGTATTTT.

This clonotype has only one observation. The chain joins TRBV24-1 to TRBJ2-7, with TRBD2 matching 14 bases. This CDR3 contains 15 residues. Germline V CDR1 and CDR2: KGHDR, SFDVKD. V lost 2 bases, J lost 7 bases, and 3 bases stayed unmatched. CDR3 sequence reads: CATSDWTSGGNEQYF. CDR3 DNA sequence: TGTGCCACCAGTGATTGGACTAGCGGGGGGAATGAGCAGTACTTC.

Comments on this clonotype: A much larger clone differs from this one at a single base, so this may be a read error. The chain has TRBV6-2 or TRBV6-3 and TRBJ2-5; D is perhaps TRBD2 (6 bases). Per the germline V gene, CDR1 is MNHEY and CDR2 is SVGEGT. V was pared by 6 bases and J by 11 bases, with 19 bases between. The CDR3 covers 13 residues. This CDR3 is CASREGVWLEQYF. CDR3 DNA: TGTGCCAGCAGGGAGGGAGTCTGGTTGGAGCAGTACTTC.

In this sample, this clonotype turned up many times. The rearrangement uses TRBV20-1 and TRBJ1-2; 12 nucleotides match TRBD1. Trimming removed 2 bases from V and 2 bases from J; junction bases left unmatched: 9. Germline CDR1 is DFQATT and CDR2 is SNEGSKA (reference sequence). CDR3 length equals 17 residues. DNA for the CDR3: TGCAGTGCTAGACTTTCACCGGGACAGGGGGCCAACTATGGCTACACCTTC. Translated, it gives CSARLSPGQGANYGYTF.

V gene TRBV24-1 combines with J gene TRBJ2-1; maybe TRBD2 (6 bases). Deletions cut 3 bases from V and 0 bases from J, with 8 bases between. Germline V gene data show CDR1 as KGHDR and CDR2 as SFDVKD. CDR3 length: 15 amino acids. Written as DNA, the CDR3 is TGTGCCACCAGTGATGCCGGGGGCTCCTACAATGAGCAGTTCTTC. Translated, it gives CATSDAGGSYNEQFF.

V gene TRBV10-3 combines with J gene TRBJ2-1; no clear D. The CDR3 is 13 amino acids. Germline assignment: CDR1 ENHRY and CDR2 SYGVKD. The ends were cut back, 6 bases at V and 9 bases at J, with 15 bases in the middle. In DNA, the CDR3 is TGTGCCATCAGGCTCCCCTCCGGCAGTGAGCAGTTCTTC. It codes for CAIRLPSGSEQFF.

The gene calls are TRBV6-5 and TRBJ2-7; TRBD1 is a possible D gene (6 bases). The germline gives CDR1 MNHEY, CDR2 SVGAGI. V shed 6 bases and J shed 9 bases, with 18 bases lying between them. This CDR3 is 13 amino acids long. The CDR3 here is CASSPDSSSSQYF. CDR3 DNA: TGTGCCAGCAGCCCGGACAGTTCGAGCTCGCAGTACTTC.

This clonotype was counted between two and nine times. The chain links TRBV5-1 to TRBJ1-1, with unresolved D. Trimming took 0 bases from V and 8 from J, leaving 14 bases between them. The CDR3 has 14 amino acids. From germline, CDR1 is SGHRS and CDR2 YFSETQ. CDR3 amino acids: CASSLELGLLEAFF. CDR3 DNA sequence: TGCGCCAGCAGCTTGGAGCTTGGGCTCCTAGAAGCTTTCTTT. Variable domain in full (rest from reference TRBV5-1 and TRBJ1-1): KAGVTQTPRYLIKTRGQQVTLSCSPISGHRSVSWYQQTPGQGLQFLFEYFSETQRNKGNFPGRFSGRQFSNSRSEMNVSTLELGDSALYLCASSLELGLLEAFFGQGTRLTVV.

This clonotype has a handful of counts. The chain is built from TRBV21-1 and TRBJ2-5; no check of the table's D call, TRBD1, against the DNA was made. TRBV21-1 is assigned pseudogene status. This CDR3 is 16 amino acids long. Here the CDR3 reads CASSKPPGQGLGTQYF. CDR3 DNA: TGTGCCAGCAGCAAACCACCGGGACAGGGATTGGGGACCCAGTACTTC.

This clonotype was detected ten times or more. The chain combines TRBV4-3 with TRBJ2-7, with 11 nucleotides matching TRBD2. Trimming at V came to 3 bases and at J to 1 base, leaving 8 bases not matched to a gene. The CDR3 runs to 17 residues. Germline loops: CDR1 LGHNA, CDR2 YSLEER. Written as DNA, the CDR3 is TGCGCCAGCAGCCATATCGCCGGGACTAGCGGATCCTACGAGCAGTACTTC. Amino acid sequence: CASSHIAGTSGSYEQYF.

This CDR3 is CASSRIRATNTEAFF. CDR3 nucleotides: TGTGCCAGCAGCAGAATTCGGGCTACGAACACTGAAGCTTTCTTT. The chain is built from TRBV7-2 and TRBJ1-1; D gene uncertain. V lost 5 bases, J lost 1 base, and 14 bases lay in between. Germline values: CDR1 SGHTA, CDR2 FQGNSA. This CDR3 spans 15 amino acids.

This clonotype was found many times. The chain joins TRBV4-2 to TRBJ2-7, with 8 bases lining up with TRBD2. The CDR3 length is 16 residues. CDR1 LGHNA and CDR2 YNFKEQ come from the germline V gene. V was pared by 4 bases and J by 3 bases, with 11 bases of the junction left unmatched. CDR3 protein: CASSRSTGGGDYEQYF. CDR3 DNA sequence: TGTGCCAGCAGCCGATCCACGGGGGGGGGCGACTACGAGCAGTACTTC.

This sequence joins TRBV28 and TRBJ1-4, with D tentatively TRBD1 (6 bases). Germline lookup yields CDR1 MDHEN and CDR2 SYDVKM. The V and J ends lost 9 bases and 10 bases respectively, with 21 bases between them. The CDR3 is 14 amino acids. CDR3: CASAQGRLAGKLFF. The CDR3 nucleotides are TGTGCCAGTGCTCAGGGGCGGTTGGCGGGAAAACTGTTTTTT.

This clonotype was picked up a small number of times. This sequence joins TRBV12-3 or TRBV12-4 and TRBJ1-2; no firm D call. The CDR3 runs to 17 residues. Trimming pared 7 bases from V and 2 bases from J, leaving 23 bases between. Written as DNA, the CDR3 is TGTGCCAGCAACCTACCAGGAGCAGGTTTGACGAACTATGGCTACACCTTC. Translated, it gives CASNLPGAGLTNYGYTF.

This clonotype was counted between two and nine times. CDR3: CASSHEGADTQYF. The CDR3 DNA reads as TGCGCCAGCAGCCACGAGGGGGCGGATACGCAGTATTTT. The chain uses TRBV4-3 and TRBJ2-3, with 7 bases fitting TRBD1. The CDR3 contains 13 residues. The germline gives CDR1 LGHNA, CDR2 YSLEER. Unmatched junction bases numbered 3, after V lost 3 bases and J lost 6 bases.

Concerning this clonotype: A much larger clone lies a single base off, so this may be a read error. J is TRBJ1-2 and V is TRBV6-1; no reliable D call. Germline loops: CDR1 MNHNS, CDR2 SASEGT. Trimming removed 5 bases from V and 0 bases from J, with 13 bases in between. CDR3 size: 15 residues. The CDR3 bases are TGTGCCAGCAGTCAGTTACGGAGCGCTAACTATGGCTACACCTTC. Protein sequence: CASSQLRSANYGYTF.